These 14 T cell receptor beta chains share one sample of origin, sequenced in a study of metastatic and nonmetastatic thyroid tumors. Before thyroid surgery, none of the patients had received any treatment. TCRdb reprocessed the PCR reads via MiXCR. The sample lists 20,000 or so clones, under 35% occurring once. The source material was blood. These TCRs come from a female donor with papillary thyroid cancer or a benign thyroid nodule (not recorded which). Some clones in this sample may be carry-over from other donors' samples.

The J gene is TRBJ1-2, the V gene TRBV20-1; no definite D call. V was pared by 4 bases and J by 4 bases, with 13 bases between. Germline V CDR1 and CDR2: DFQATT, SNEGSKA (reference sequence). The CDR3 extends over 13 amino acids. The CDR3 loop is CSATDPGGYGYTF. CDR3 DNA: TGCAGTGCTACGGACCCAGGTGGCTATGGCTACACCTTC.

This clone was observed a handful of times. The chain uses TRBV12-3 or TRBV12-4 and TRBJ1-2; 9 bases are shared with TRBD1. The CDR3 contains 13 residues. Trimming took 5 bases from V and 7 from J; bases not matched to a gene: 5. The CDR3 spells CASSPRTGAGYTF. DNA of the CDR3: TGTGCCAGCAGTCCGCGGACAGGGGCTGGCTACACCTTC.

A few counts support this clone. V and J are TRBV5-1 and TRBJ2-1; D not resolved. The ends were cut back, 4 bases at V and 7 bases at J, with 12 bases in the middle. The CDR3 is 13 residues long. Germline V gene sequence: CDR1 SGHRS, CDR2 YFSETQ. DNA for the CDR3: TGCGCCAGCAGCAGGATGGCGATGAATGAGCAGTTCTTC. Translation: CASSRMAMNEQFF.

This chain joins TRBV20-1 and TRBJ1-6, with TRBD1 matching over 9 bases. V trimming: 6 bases; J trimming: 3 bases; junction bases outside the gene matches: 6. CDR3 length: 15 residues. Germline loops: CDR1 DFQATT, CDR2 SNEGSKA (reference sequence). The chain's CDR3 is CSAETGGDYNSPLHF. The CDR3 nucleotides are TGCAGTGCCGAGACAGGGGGGGACTATAATTCACCCCTCCACTTT.

This clone occurred many times. CDR3 DNA sequence: TGCAGTGCTAGAGATCAGACAGACTATGGCTACACCTTC. Protein product: CSARDQTDYGYTF. The genes are TRBV20-1 and TRBJ1-2, with D possibly being TRBD1 (5 bases). This CDR3 comprises 13 residues. The germline CDR1 and CDR2 sequences are DFQATT and SNEGSKA (reference sequence). Trimming pared 0 bases from V and 3 bases from J, leaving 8 bases between.

In this sample, this clone turned up once. The chain couples TRBV11-2 to TRBJ2-7; possibly TRBD1 for D (5 bases). Germline CDR1 is SGHAT and CDR2 is FQNNGV. Trimming removed 5 bases from V and 0 bases from J, with 17 bases in between. This CDR3 has 16 residues. The DNA for the CDR3 is TGTGCCAGCAGCCTTCGGACATCCCAAATCTCCTACGAGCAGTACTTC. It codes for CASSLRTSQISYEQYF.

The chain is built from TRBV3-1 and TRBJ2-1; D uncertain. The CDR3 has 14 amino acids. Germline values: CDR1 LGHDT, CDR2 YNNKEL (reference sequence). V shed 1 base and J shed 5 bases, with 9 bases lying between them. The CDR3 DNA is TGTGCCAGCAGCCAAGCGACCAGACACAATGAGCAGTTCTTC. Protein product: CASSQATRHNEQFF.

The chain employs TRBV30 and TRBJ2-7, with TRBD2 matching 9 bases. The V segment lost 3 bases and the J segment 2 bases; nucleotides outside the gene matches: 2. Germline loops: CDR1 GTSNPN, CDR2 SVGIG (reference sequence). CDR3 length: 13 amino acids. CDR3 coding DNA: TGTGCCTGGAGGACTAGCGGAGCCTACGAGCAGTACTTC. Encoded protein: CAWRTSGAYEQYF.

By its share, this clone is medium-sized. V gene TRBV20-1 combines with J gene TRBJ2-7; D is perhaps TRBD2 (6 bases). This CDR3 has 14 residues. Trimming shortened V by 0 bases and J by 2 bases, and 11 bases separated the two germline ends. Germline CDR1 reads DFQATT; CDR2 reads SNEGSKA (reference sequence). The CDR3 loop reads CSARDGSAAYEQYF. The CDR3 DNA is TGCAGTGCTAGAGACGGGAGTGCCGCCTACGAGCAGTACTTC.

This clone was seen only a few times. This sequence joins TRBV10-2 and TRBJ2-7; 7 nucleotides align to TRBD1. J was trimmed by 2 bases and V by 5 bases; bases with no gene match: 12. The CDR3 has 16 residues. CDR1 WSHSY and CDR2 SAAADI come from the germline V gene. The CDR3 DNA reads TGCGCCAGCAGTATCGGCCGGGACAGAGTTGCCTACGAGCAGTACTTC. This translates into CASSIGRDRVAYEQYF.

The genes are TRBV6-1 and TRBJ2-7; 7 bases align to TRBD1. V gave up 5 bases and J gave up 5 bases; unmatched junction bases: 9. This CDR3 region has 14 residues. Germline V gene lookup returns CDR1 MNHNS and CDR2 SASEGT. In DNA, the CDR3 is TGTGCCAGCAGTACTGGACAGGTTTGCCACGAGCAGTACTTC. Its protein is CASSTGQVCHEQYF.

In its sample, this clone was seen a few times. A read error may produce the germline difference seen at one junction end. This chain joins TRBV6-2 or TRBV6-3 and TRBJ2-5; a weak D match, TRBD1 (6 bases). The CDR3 has 15 residues. In germline, CDR1 is MNHEY, CDR2 SVGEGT. CDR3 in amino acids: CASSGGETAQDTQYF. The CDR3 nucleotides are TGTGCCAGCAGTGGGGGCGAGACAGCCCAAGATACCCAGTACTTC.

The CDR3 sequence: CASSHMTVGVTEAFF. CDR3 bases: TGTGCCAGCAGTCACATGACAGTGGGCGTCACTGAAGCTTTCTTT. The chain has TRBV6-5 and TRBJ1-1; D possibly corresponds to TRBD1 (5 bases). The CDR3 covers 15 residues. Germline V gene lookup returns CDR1 MNHEY and CDR2 SVGAGI. Trimming removed 5 bases from V and 4 bases from J, with 17 bases in between.

This clone is labeled as medium-sized. The V gene is TRBV11-1, the J gene TRBJ2-7; TRBD1 matches 10 bases. Trimming cost V 6 bases and J 4 bases; bases outside gene matches: 6. The germline V gene encodes CDR1 SGHAT and CDR2 FQDESV (reference sequence). This CDR3 comprises 14 residues. The CDR3 DNA follows: TGTGCCAGCAGTTACGGACAGGGGGAATACGAGCAGTACTTC. This codes for CASSYGQGEYEQYF. The full variable domain, in which reference TRBV11-1 and TRBJ2-7 provide the parts outside the CDR3, is EAEVAQSPRYKITEKSQAVAFWCDPISGHATLYWYRQILGQGPELLVQFQDESVVDDSQLPKDRFSAERLKGVDSTLKIQPAELGDSAMYLCASSYGQGEYEQYFGPGTRLTVT.